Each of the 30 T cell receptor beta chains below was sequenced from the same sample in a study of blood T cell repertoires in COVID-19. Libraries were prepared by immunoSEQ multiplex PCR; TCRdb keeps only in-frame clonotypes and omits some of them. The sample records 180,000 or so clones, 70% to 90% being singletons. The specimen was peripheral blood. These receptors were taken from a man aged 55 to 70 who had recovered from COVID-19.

In nucleotides, the CDR3 is TGTGCCACCCGGGACAGCAACACTGAAGCTTTCTTT. Translating it yields CATRDSNTEAFF. The J gene is TRBJ1-1, the V gene TRBV27, with TRBD1 matching over 7 bases. This CDR3 is built from 12 residues. The V and J ends lost 10 bases and 2 bases, in that order; junction bases with no gene match: 4. Looked up from germline, CDR1 is MNHEY and CDR2 is SMNVEV (reference sequence).

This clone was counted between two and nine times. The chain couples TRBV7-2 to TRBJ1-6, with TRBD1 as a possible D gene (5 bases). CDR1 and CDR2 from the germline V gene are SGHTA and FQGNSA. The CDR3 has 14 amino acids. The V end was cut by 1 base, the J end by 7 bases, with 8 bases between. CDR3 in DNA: TGTGCCAGCAGCTTAGGGACATCCAATTCACCCCTCCACTTT. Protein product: CASSLGTSNSPLHF.

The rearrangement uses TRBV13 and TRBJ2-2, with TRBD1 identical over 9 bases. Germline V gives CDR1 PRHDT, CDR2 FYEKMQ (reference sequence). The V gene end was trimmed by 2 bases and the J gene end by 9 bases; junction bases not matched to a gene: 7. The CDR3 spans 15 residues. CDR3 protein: CASSLLGQGNRELFF. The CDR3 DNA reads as TGTGCCAGCAGCTTACTTGGACAGGGGAACAGGGAGCTGTTTTTT. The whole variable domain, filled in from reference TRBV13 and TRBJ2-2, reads AAGVIQSPRHLIKEKRETATLKCYPIPRHDTVYWYQQGPGQDPQFLISFYEKMQSDKGSIPDRFSAQQFSDYHSELNMSSLELGDSALYFCASSLLGQGNRELFFGEGSRLTVL.

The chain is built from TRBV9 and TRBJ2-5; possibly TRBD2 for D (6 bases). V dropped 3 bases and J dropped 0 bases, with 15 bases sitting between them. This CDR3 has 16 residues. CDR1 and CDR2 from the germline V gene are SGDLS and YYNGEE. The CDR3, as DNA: TGTGCCAGCAGCGCTCCCCCCGGAGGGAACCAAGAGACCCAGTACTTC. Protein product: CASSAPPGGNQETQYF.

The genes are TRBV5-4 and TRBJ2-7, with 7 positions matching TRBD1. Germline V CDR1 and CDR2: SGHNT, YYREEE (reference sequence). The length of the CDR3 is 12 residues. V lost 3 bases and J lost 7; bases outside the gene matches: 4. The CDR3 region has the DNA TGTGCCAGCAGCTCCCGGACAGGTGAGCAGTACTTC. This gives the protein CASSSRTGEQYF. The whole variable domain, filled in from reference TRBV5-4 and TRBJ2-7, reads ETGVTQSPTHLIKTRGQQVTLRCSSQSGHNTVSWYQQALGQGPQFIFQYYREEENGRGNFPPRFSGLQFPNYSSELNVNALELDDSALYLCASSSRTGEQYFGPGTRLTVT.

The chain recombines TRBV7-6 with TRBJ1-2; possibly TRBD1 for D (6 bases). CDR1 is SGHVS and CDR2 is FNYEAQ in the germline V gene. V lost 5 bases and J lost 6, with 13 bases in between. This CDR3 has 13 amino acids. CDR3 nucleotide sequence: TGTGCCAGCAGCCCCAGGGGTTTGGATGGCTACACCTTC. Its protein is CASSPRGLDGYTF.

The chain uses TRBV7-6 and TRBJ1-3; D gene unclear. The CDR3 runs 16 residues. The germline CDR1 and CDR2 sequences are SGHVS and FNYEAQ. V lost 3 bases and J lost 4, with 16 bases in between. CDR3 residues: CASSFGSGSSGNTIYF. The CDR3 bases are TGTGCCAGCAGCTTTGGGAGTGGAAGCTCCGGAAACACCATATATTTT.

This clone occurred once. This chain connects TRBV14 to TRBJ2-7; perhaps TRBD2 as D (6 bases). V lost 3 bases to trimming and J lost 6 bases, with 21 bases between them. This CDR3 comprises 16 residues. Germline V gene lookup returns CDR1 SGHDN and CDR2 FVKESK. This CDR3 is CASSHRRGFIGGEQYF. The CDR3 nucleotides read TGTGCCAGCAGCCATAGGCGGGGCTTCATCGGGGGCGAGCAGTACTTC.

CDR3 nucleotides: TGTGCCAGCACCCCCGAACCCAGGGTTGATGGCTACACCTTC. Protein sequence: CASTPEPRVDGYTF. V usage is TRBV6-5 and J usage is TRBJ1-2, with a tentative D call TRBD1 (5 bases). Germline-derived CDR1 and CDR2 are MNHEY and SVGAGI. The CDR3 extends over 14 amino acids. The V and J ends lost 7 bases and 6 bases respectively, with 18 bases between them.

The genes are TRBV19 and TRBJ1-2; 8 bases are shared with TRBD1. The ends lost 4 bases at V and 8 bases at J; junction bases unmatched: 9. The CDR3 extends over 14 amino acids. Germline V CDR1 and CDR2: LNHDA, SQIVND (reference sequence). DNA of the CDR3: TGTGCCAGTAGTAACCCGGGACAGGTTAACGGCTACACCTTC. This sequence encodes CASSNPGQVNGYTF.

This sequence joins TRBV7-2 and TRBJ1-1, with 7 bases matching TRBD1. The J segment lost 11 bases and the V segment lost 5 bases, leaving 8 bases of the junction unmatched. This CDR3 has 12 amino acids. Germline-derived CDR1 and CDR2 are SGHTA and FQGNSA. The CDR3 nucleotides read TGTGCCAGCAGCCGACAGGGTACGACGGCTTTCTTT. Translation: CASSRQGTTAFF.

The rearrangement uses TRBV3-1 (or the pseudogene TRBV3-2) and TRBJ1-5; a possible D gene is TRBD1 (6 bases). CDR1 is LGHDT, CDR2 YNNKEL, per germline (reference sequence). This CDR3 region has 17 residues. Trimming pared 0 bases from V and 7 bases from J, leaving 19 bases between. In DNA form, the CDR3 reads TGTGCCAGCAGCCAAGAAACCTCAGGGGTAACAGGGCAGCCCCAGCATTTT. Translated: CASSQETSGVTGQPQHF.

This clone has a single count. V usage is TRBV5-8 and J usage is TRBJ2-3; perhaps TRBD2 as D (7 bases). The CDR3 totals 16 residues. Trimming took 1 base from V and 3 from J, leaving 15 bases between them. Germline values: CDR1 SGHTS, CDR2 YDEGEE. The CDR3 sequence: CASSLTRGGLTDTQYF. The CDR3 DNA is TGTGCCAGCAGCTTGACAAGGGGGGGGTTGACAGATACGCAGTATTTT. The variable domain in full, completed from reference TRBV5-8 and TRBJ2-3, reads EAGVTQSPTHLIKTRGQQATLRCSPISGHTSVYWYQQALGLGLQFLLWYDEGEERNRGNFPPRFSGRQFPNYSSELNVNALELEDSALYLCASSLTRGGLTDTQYFGPGTRLTVL.

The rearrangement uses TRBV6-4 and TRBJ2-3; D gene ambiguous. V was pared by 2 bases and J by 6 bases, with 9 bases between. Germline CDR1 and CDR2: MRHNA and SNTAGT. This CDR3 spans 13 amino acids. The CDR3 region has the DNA TGTGCCAGCAGTGACGAGAGTGCGGATACGCAGTATTTT. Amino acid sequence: CASSDESADTQYF.

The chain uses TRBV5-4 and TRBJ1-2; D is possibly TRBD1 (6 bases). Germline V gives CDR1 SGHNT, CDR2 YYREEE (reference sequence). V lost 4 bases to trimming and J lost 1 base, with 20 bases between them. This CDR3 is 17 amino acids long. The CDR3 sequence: CASSVDQFRGFNYGYTF. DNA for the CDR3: TGTGCCAGCAGCGTCGACCAATTCAGGGGTTTTAACTATGGCTACACCTTC.

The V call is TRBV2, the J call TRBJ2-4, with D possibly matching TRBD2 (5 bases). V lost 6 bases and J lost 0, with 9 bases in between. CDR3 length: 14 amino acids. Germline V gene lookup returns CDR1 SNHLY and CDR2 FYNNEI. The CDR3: CASRSGVAKNIQYF. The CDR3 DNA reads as TGTGCCAGCAGAAGCGGAGTAGCCAAAAACATTCAGTACTTC.

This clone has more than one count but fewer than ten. CDR3 sequence (DNA): TGTGCCAGCAGTTGGGGGGTTGGTCAGCCCCAGCATTTT. Translation: CASSWGVGQPQHF. The chain is built from TRBV6-2 or TRBV6-3 and TRBJ1-5; possible D gene TRBD1, 5 bases. The CDR3 is 13 amino acids. The germline V and J ends were trimmed by 4 bases and 6 bases, with 10 bases remaining between them. Germline-derived CDR1 and CDR2 are MNHEY and SVGEGT.

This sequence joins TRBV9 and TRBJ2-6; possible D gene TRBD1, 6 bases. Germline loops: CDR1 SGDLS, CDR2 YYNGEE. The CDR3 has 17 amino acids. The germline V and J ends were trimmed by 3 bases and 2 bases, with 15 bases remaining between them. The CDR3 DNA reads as TGTGCCAGCAGCGCACAGGGAGTTGGAACTGGGGCCAACGTCCTGACTTTC. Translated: CASSAQGVGTGANVLTF.

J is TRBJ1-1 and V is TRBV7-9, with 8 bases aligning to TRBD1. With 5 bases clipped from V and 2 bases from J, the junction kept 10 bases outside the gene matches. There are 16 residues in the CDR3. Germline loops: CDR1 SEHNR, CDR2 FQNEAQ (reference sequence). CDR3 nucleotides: TGTGCCAGCAGCACCCGGACAGGGCAAGTCAACACTGAAGCTTTCTTT. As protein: CASSTRTGQVNTEAFF.

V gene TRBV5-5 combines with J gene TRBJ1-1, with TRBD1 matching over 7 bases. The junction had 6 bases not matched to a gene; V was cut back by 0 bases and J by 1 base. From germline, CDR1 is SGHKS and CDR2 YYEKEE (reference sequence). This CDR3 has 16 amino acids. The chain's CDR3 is CASSLGMDRSNTEAFF. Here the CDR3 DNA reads TGTGCCAGCAGCTTGGGGATGGACAGGTCGAACACTGAAGCTTTCTTT. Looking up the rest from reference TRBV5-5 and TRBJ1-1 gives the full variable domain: DAGVTQSPTHLIKTRGQQVTLRCSPISGHKSVSWYQQVLGQGPQFIFQYYEKEERGRGNFPDRFSARQFPNYSSELNVNALLLGDSALYLCASSLGMDRSNTEAFFGQGTRLTVV.

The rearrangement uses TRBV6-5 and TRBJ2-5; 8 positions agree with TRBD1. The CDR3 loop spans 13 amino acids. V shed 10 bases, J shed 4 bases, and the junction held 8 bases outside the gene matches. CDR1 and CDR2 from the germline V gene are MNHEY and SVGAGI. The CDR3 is CATQSGGAETQYF. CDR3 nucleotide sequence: TGTGCCACCCAATCAGGGGGCGCAGAGACCCAGTACTTC.

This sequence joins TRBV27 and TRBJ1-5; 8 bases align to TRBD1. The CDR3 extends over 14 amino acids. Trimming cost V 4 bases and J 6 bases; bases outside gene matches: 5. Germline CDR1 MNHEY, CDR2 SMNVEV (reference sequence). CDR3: CASSSARGRQPQHF. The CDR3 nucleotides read TGTGCCAGCAGTTCGGCCAGGGGGCGTCAGCCCCAGCATTTT.

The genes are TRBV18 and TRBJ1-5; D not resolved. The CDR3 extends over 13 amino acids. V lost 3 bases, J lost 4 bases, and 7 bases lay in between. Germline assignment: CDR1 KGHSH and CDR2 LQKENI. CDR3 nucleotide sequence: TGTGCCAGCTCACCGGCGGGAAATCAGCCCCAGCATTTT. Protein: CASSPAGNQPQHF.

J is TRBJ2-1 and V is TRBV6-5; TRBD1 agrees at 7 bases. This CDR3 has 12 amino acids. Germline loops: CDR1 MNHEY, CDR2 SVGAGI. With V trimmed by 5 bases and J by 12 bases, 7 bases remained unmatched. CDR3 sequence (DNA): TGTGCCAGCAGTCGGACAGGCTGGATGCAGTTCTTC. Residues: CASSRTGWMQFF.

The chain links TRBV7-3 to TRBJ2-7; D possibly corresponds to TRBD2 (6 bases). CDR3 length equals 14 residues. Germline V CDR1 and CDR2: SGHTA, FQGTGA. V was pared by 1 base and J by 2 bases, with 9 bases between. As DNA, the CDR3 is TGTGCCAGCAGCTTAAGGCGGGGTACCTACGAGCAGTACTTC. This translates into CASSLRRGTYEQYF.

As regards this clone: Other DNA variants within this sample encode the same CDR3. CDR3 region: CASSPGTANQPQHF. The DNA of the CDR3 is TGTGCCAGCAGCCCCGGGACAGCAAATCAGCCCCAGCATTTT. The chain employs TRBV11-2 and TRBJ1-5, with 7 bases that match TRBD1. This CDR3 has 14 residues. Germline trimming cut 5 bases from V and 4 bases from J; bases unmatched to any gene: 5. Germline assignment: CDR1 SGHAT and CDR2 FQNNGV. Filled out from reference TRBV11-2 and TRBJ1-5, the complete variable domain reads EAGVAQSPRYKIIEKRQSVAFWCNPISGHATLYWYQQILGQGPKLLIQFQNNGVVDDSQLPKDRFSAERLKGVDSTLKIQPAKLEDSAVYLCASSPGTANQPQHFGDGTRLSIL.

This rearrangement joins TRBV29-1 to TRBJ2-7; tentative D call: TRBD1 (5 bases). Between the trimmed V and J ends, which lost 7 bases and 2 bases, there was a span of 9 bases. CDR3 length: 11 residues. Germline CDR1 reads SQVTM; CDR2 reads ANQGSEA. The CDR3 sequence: CSGQSAYEQYF. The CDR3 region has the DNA TGCAGCGGACAGTCGGCCTACGAGCAGTACTTC.

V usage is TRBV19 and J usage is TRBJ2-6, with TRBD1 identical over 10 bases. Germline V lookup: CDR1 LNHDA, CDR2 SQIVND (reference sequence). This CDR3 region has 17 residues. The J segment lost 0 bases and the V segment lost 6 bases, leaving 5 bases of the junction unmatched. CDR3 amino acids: CASRRTGGVSGANVLTF. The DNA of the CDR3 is TGTGCCAGTAGGCGGACAGGGGGAGTCTCTGGGGCCAACGTCCTGACTTTC. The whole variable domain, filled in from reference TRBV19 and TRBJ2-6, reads DGGITQSPKYLFRKEGQNVTLSCEQNLNHDAMYWYRQDPGQGLRLIYYSQIVNDFQKGDIAEGYSVSREKKESFPLTVTSAQKNPTAFYLCASRRTGGVSGANVLTFGAGSRLTVL.

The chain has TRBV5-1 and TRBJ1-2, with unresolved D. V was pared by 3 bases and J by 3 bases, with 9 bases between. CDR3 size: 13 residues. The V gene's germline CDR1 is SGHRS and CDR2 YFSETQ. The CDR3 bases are TGCGCCAGCAGCTCGGCTACAGACTATGGCTACACCTTC. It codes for CASSSATDYGYTF.

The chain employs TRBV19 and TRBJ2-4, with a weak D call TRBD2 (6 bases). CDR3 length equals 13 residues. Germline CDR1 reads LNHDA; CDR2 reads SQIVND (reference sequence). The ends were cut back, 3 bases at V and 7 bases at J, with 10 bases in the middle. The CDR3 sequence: CASSMGGVNIQYF. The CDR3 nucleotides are TGTGCCAGTAGTATGGGGGGTGTCAACATTCAGTACTTC.